The clone carrying this T cell receptor (beta chain) was seen more than once but under ten times. Its antigen is undetermined. TCRdb analysed the RT-PCR reads with MiXCR anew, one entry per CDR3 protein. The repertoire holds around 520,000 distinct CDR3 sequences, with 25% as singletons. The entry originates in a study of response to subunit inactivated influenza vaccine. Findings of the study overall: Authors suggested each seasonal influenza vaccination recruits few new T cells.

CDR1 is SEHNR and CDR2 is FQNEAQ in the germline V gene (reference sequence). Trimming at V came to 4 bases and at J to 2 bases, leaving 6 bases not matched to a gene. The CDR3 contains 15 residues. The V gene is TRBV7-9, the J gene TRBJ1-1, with 8 bases lining up with TRBD1. The source is a middle-aged man who received an inactivated influenza vaccine. The source was CD4+ T cells sorted from PBMCs, collected 4 to 6 days after vaccination. The CDR3 DNA is TGTGCCAGCAGCTCAACGACAGGGGTCAACACTGAAGCTTTCTTT. This translates into CASSSTTGVNTEAFF.